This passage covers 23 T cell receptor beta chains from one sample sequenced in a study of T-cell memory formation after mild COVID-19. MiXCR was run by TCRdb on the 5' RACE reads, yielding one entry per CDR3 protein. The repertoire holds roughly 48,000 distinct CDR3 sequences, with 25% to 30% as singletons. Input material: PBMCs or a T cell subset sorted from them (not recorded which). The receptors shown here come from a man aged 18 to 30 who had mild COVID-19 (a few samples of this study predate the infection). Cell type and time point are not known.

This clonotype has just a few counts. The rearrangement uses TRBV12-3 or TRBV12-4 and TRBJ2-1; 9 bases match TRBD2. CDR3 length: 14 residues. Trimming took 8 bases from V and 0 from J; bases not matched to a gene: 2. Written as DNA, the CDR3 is TGTGCCAGCGTTAGCGGGGGCTCCTACAATGAGCAGTTCTTC. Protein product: CASVSGGSYNEQFF.

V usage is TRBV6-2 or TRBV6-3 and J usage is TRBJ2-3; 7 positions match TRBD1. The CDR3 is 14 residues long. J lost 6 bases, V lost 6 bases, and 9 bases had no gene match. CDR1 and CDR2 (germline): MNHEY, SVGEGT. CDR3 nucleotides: TGTGCCAGCAGCGAACAGGGGAGCGTGGATACGCAGTATTTT. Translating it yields CASSEQGSVDTQYF.

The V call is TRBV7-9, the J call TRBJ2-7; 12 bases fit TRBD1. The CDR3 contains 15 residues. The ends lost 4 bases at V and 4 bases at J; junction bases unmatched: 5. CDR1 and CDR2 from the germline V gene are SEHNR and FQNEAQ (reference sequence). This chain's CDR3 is CASSSGQGAVYEQYF. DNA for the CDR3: TGTGCCAGCAGCTCGGGACAGGGGGCGGTTTACGAGCAGTACTTC.

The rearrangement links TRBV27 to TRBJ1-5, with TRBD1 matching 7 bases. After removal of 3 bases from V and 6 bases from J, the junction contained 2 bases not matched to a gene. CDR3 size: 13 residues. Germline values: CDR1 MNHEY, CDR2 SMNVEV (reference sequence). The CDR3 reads CASSFEGAQPQHF. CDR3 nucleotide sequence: TGTGCCAGCAGTTTTGAGGGGGCTCAGCCCCAGCATTTT.

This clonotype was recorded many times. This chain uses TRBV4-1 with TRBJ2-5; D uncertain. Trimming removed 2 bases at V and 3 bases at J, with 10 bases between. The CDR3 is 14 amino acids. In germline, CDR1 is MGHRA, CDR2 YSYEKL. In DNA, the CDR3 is TGCGCCAGCAGCCAATTTCCAGCTAAAGAGACCCAGTACTTC. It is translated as CASSQFPAKETQYF.

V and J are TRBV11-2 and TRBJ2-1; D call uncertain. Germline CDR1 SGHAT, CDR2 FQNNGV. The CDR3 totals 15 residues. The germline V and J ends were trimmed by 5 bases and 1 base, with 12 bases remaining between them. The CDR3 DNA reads TGTGCCAGCAGCCCACCGACGGCATCCTACAATGAGCAGTTCTTC. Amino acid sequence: CASSPPTASYNEQFF.

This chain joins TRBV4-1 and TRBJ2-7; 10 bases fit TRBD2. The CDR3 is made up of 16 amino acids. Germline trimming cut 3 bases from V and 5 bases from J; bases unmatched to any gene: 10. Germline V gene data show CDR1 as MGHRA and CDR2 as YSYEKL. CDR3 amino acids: CASSQYAGLAMNEQYF. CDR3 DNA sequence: TGCGCCAGCAGCCAGTACGCGGGACTAGCGATGAACGAGCAGTACTTC.

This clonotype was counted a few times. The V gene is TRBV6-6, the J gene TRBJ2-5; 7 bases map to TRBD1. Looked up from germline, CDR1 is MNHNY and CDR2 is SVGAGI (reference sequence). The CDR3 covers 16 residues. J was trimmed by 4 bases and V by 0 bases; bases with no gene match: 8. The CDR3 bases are TGTGCCAGCAGTTACTCAGCACAGGGGAGTAGAGAGACCCAGTACTTC. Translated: CASSYSAQGSRETQYF.

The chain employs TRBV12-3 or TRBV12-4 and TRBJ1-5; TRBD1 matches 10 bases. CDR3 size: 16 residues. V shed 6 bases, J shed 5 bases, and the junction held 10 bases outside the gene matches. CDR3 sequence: CASRGTGTGDHQPQHF. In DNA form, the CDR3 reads TGTGCCAGCAGGGGGACCGGGACAGGGGACCATCAGCCCCAGCATTTT.

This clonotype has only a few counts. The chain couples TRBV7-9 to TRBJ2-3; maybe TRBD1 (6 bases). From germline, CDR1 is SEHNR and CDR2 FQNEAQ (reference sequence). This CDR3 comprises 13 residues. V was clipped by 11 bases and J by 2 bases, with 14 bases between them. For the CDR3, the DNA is TGTGCCGGGGAGCAGGGGTCCACAGATACGCAGTATTTT. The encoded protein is CAGEQGSTDTQYF.

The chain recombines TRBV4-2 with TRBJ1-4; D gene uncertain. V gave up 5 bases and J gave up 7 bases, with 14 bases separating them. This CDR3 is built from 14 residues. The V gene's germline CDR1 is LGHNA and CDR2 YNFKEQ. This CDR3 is CASSKPEEGEKLFF. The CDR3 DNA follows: TGTGCCAGCAGCAAGCCTGAGGAGGGTGAAAAACTGTTTTTT.

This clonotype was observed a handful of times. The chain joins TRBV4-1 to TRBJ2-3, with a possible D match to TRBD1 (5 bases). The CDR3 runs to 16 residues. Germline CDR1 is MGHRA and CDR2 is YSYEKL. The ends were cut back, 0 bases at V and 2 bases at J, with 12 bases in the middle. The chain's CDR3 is CASSQDRTRATDTQYF. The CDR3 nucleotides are TGCGCCAGCAGCCAAGATAGGACCAGGGCCACAGATACGCAGTATTTT.

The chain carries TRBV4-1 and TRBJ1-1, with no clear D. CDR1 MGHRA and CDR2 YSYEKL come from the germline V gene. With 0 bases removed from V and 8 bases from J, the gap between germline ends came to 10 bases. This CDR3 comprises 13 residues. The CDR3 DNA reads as TGCGCCAGCAGCCAAGATAAGCCCCGGGAAGCTTTCTTT. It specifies CASSQDKPREAFF.

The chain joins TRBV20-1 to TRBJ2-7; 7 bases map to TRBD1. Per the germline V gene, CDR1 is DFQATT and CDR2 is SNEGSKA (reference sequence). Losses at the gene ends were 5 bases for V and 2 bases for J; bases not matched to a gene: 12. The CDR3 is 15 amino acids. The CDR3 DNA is TGCAGTGCTCCGACAGGGTCGGGACAGACCTACGAGCAGTACTTC. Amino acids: CSAPTGSGQTYEQYF.

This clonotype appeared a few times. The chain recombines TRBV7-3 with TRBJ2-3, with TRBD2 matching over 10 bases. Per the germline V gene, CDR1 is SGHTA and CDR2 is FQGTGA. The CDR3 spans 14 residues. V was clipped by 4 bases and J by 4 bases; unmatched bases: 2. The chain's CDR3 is CASSSSGGADTQYF. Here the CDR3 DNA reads TGTGCCAGCAGCTCTAGCGGGGGTGCAGATACGCAGTATTTT.

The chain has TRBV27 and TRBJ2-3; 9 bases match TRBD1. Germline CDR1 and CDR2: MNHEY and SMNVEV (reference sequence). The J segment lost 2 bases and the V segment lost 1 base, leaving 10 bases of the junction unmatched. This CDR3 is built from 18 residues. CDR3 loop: CASSLLTEGTGITDTQYF. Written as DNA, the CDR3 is TGTGCCAGCAGTTTATTGACCGAAGGGACAGGGATCACAGATACGCAGTATTTT.

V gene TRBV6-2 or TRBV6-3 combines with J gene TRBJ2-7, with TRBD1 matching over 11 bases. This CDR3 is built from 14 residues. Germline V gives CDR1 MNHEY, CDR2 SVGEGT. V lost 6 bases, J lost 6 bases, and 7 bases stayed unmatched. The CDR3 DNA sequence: TGTGCCAGCAGCCCAACGGACAGGGGGCGCGAGCAGTACTTC. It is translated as CASSPTDRGREQYF.

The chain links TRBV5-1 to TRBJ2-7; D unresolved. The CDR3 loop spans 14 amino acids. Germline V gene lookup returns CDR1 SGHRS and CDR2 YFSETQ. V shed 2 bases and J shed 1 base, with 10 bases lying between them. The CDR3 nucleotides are TGCGCCAGCAGCTTCCAGGACCCGTCCTACGAGCAGTACTTC. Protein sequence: CASSFQDPSYEQYF.

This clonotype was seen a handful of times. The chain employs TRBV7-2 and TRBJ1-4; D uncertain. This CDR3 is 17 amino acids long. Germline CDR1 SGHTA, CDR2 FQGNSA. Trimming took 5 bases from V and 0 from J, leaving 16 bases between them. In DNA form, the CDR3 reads TGTGCCAGCAGCCCCCGCCCCATTTATGCAACTAATGAAAAACTGTTTTTT. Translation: CASSPRPIYATNEKLFF. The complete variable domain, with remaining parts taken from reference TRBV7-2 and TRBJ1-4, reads GAGVSQSPSNKVTEKGKDVELRCDPISGHTALYWYRQSLGQGLEFLIYFQGNSAPDKSGLPSDRFSAERTGGSVSTLTIQRTQQEDSAVYLCASSPRPIYATNEKLFFGSGTQLSVL.

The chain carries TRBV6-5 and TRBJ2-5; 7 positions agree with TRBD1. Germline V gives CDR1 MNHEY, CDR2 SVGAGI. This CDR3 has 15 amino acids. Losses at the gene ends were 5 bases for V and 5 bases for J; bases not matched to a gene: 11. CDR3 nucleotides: TGTGCCAGCAGTCAGTACAGGGGATTGGGTGAGACCCAGTACTTC. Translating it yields CASSQYRGLGETQYF.

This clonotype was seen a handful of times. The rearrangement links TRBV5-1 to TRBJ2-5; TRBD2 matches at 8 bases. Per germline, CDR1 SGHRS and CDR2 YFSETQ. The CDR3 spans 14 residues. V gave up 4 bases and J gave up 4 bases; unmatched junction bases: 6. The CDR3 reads CASSPGGARETQYF. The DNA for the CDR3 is TGCGCCAGCAGCCCGGGGGGGGCACGAGAGACCCAGTACTTC. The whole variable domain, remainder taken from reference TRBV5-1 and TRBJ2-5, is KAGVTQTPRYLIKTRGQQVTLSCSPISGHRSVSWYQQTPGQGLQFLFEYFSETQRNKGNFPGRFSGRQFSNSRSEMNVSTLELGDSALYLCASSPGGARETQYFGPGTRLLVL.

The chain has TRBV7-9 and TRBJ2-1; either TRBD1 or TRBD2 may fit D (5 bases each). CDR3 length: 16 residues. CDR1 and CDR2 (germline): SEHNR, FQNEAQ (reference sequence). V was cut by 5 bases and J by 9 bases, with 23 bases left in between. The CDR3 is CASSPYRGPADGEQFF. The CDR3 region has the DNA TGTGCCAGCAGCCCTTATAGGGGCCCAGCGGATGGTGAGCAGTTCTTC.

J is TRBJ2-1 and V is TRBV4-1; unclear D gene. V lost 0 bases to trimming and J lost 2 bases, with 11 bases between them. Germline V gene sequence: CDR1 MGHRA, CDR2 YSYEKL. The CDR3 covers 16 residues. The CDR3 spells CASSQDNLVPYNEQFF. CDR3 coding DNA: TGCGCCAGCAGCCAAGATAACCTAGTTCCCTACAATGAGCAGTTCTTC.